What follows are 11 T cell receptor beta chains derived from one specimen sequenced in a study of cytomegalovirus exposure and HLA in healthy donors. PCR involved 60 Vbeta and 13 Jbeta primers. Libraries were prepared by immunoSEQ multiplex PCR; TCRdb keeps only in-frame clonotypes and omits some of them. The sample contains about 70,000 clones, 74% of which appear only once. Sequencing was done on a sample of PBMCs. All receptors come from a human donor in good health.

The table lists this clone with a count of one. This chain connects TRBV6-4 to TRBJ1-2, with 9 bases aligning to TRBD1. V trimming: 5 bases; J trimming: 1 base; junction bases outside the gene matches: 5. This CDR3 comprises 15 residues. Germline CDR1 reads MRHNA; CDR2 reads SNTAGT. CDR3 in DNA: TGTGCCAGCAGTCGGACAGGGGCAGTTAACTATGGCTACACCTTC. This codes for CASSRTGAVNYGYTF.

The genes are TRBV7-9 and TRBJ2-5, with 8 nucleotides matching TRBD2. The V gene's germline CDR1 is SEHNR and CDR2 FQNEAQ (reference sequence). The junction had 6 bases not matched to a gene; V was cut back by 1 base and J by 5 bases. The CDR3 totals 15 residues. The CDR3 here is CASSLVTGGPETQYF. The CDR3 DNA sequence: TGTGCCAGCAGCTTAGTGACGGGAGGGCCGGAGACCCAGTACTTC.

The chain's CDR3 is CASSSHRFGEQFF. Written as DNA, the CDR3 is TGTGCCAGCTCTAGTCACAGGTTTGGGGAGCAGTTCTTC. This chain uses TRBV28 with TRBJ2-1, with D maybe TRBD1 (5 bases). Looked up from germline, CDR1 is MDHEN and CDR2 is SYDVKM. The CDR3 runs to 13 residues. Trimming removed 8 bases at V and 10 bases at J, with 18 bases between.

This chain joins TRBV10-3 and TRBJ1-1; 7 bases fit TRBD1. The CDR3 totals 16 residues. J was trimmed by 6 bases and V by 2 bases; bases with no gene match: 12. Per the germline V gene, CDR1 is ENHRY and CDR2 is SYGVKD. The CDR3, as DNA: TGTGCCATCAGTGAGAGGACAGGTGTAAACTACGCTGAAGCTTTCTTT. Protein: CAISERTGVNYAEAFF.

The J gene is TRBJ1-4, the V gene TRBV2; D gene unclear. The CDR3 length is 14 residues. V shed 4 bases and J shed 1 base, with 7 bases lying between them. Germline CDR1 SNHLY, CDR2 FYNNEI. CDR3 bases: TGTGCCAGCAGTGTGGTTAGAACTAATGAAAAACTGTTTTTT. Amino acids: CASSVVRTNEKLFF.

V is TRBV27 and J is TRBJ2-3; possible D gene TRBD2, 5 bases. CDR3 size: 14 residues. Germline V gives CDR1 MNHEY, CDR2 SMNVEV (reference sequence). V lost 5 bases and J lost 2, with 11 bases in between. The CDR3 DNA reads as TGTGCCAGCAGTCGAAGCGGATTCACAGATACGCAGTATTTT. The encoded protein is CASSRSGFTDTQYF.

The CDR3, as DNA: TGTGCCAGCAGTCACCAACAGGGGGCAAAAACCGGGGAGCTGTTTTTT. This sequence encodes CASSHQQGAKTGELFF. The V call is TRBV28, the J call TRBJ2-2, with TRBD1 matching 9 bases. This CDR3 is 16 amino acids long. Trimming took 5 bases from V and 5 from J; bases not matched to a gene: 9. Per the germline V gene, CDR1 is MDHEN and CDR2 is SYDVKM.

This chain joins TRBV5-1 and TRBJ1-4; unclear D gene. There are 14 residues in the CDR3. V was shortened by 2 bases and J by 8 bases, with 13 bases between the two germline ends. Looked up from germline, CDR1 is SGHRS and CDR2 is YFSETQ. The CDR3 loop is CASSFGELGEKLFF. CDR3 nucleotide sequence: TGCGCCAGCAGCTTTGGGGAGTTAGGAGAAAAACTGTTTTTT.

V gene TRBV27 combines with J gene TRBJ2-1, with a possible D match to TRBD1 (5 bases). The CDR3 is made up of 12 amino acids. Germline V CDR1 and CDR2: MNHEY, SMNVEV (reference sequence). The V end was cut by 5 bases, the J end by 9 bases, with 11 bases between. This CDR3 reads CASSPQGAEQFF. In DNA, the CDR3 is TGTGCCAGCAGTCCCCAGGGTGCTGAGCAGTTCTTC.

The chain has TRBV7-8 and TRBJ2-1; D is unclear. The V and J ends lost 5 bases and 10 bases respectively, with 15 bases between them. Germline V gives CDR1 SGHVS, CDR2 FQNEAQ. This CDR3 contains 13 residues. CDR3 loop: CASSPQVTNEQFF. The CDR3 region has the DNA TGTGCCAGCAGCCCCCAGGTTACCAACGAGCAGTTCTTC.

This clone has a single count. The sample contains more than one DNA sequence encoding this CDR3. V gene TRBV6-5 combines with J gene TRBJ2-7, with TRBD1 identical over 7 bases. The CDR3 sequence is 15 residues long. V lost 0 bases, J lost 2 bases, and 4 bases stayed unmatched. Germline CDR1 and CDR2: MNHEY and SVGAGI. The DNA for the CDR3 is TGTGCCAGCAGTTACTCGGGGCAGGGGGCCTACGAGCAGTACTTC. Residues: CASSYSGQGAYEQYF.